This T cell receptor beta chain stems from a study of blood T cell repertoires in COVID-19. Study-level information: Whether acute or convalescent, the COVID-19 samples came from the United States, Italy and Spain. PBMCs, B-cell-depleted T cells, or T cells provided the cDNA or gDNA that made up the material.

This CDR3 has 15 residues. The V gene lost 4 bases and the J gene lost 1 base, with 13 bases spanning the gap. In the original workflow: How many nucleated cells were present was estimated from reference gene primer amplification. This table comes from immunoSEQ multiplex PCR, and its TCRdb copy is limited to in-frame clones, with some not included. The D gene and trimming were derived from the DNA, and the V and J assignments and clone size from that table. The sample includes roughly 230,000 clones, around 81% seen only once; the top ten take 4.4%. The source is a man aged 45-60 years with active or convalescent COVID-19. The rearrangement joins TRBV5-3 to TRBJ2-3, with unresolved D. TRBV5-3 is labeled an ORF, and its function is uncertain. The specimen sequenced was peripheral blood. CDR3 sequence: CARSVPRGGTDTQYF. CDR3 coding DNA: TGTGCCAGAAGCGTTCCTCGAGGCGGCACAGATACGCAGTATTTT.